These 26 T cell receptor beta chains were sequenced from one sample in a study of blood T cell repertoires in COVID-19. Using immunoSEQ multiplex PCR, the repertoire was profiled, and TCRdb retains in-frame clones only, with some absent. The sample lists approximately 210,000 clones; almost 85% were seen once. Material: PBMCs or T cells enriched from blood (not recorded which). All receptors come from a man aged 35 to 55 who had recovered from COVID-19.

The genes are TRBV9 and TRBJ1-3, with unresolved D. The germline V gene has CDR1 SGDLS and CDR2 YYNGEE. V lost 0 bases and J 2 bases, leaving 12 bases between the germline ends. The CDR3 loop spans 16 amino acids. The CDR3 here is CASSVDGGNPGNTIYF. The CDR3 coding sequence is TGTGCCAGCAGCGTAGACGGCGGCAACCCTGGAAACACCATATATTTT.

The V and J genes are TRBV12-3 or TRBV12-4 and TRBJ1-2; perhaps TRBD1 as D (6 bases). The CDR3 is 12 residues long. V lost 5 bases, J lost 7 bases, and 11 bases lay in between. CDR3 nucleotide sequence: TGTGCCAGCAGTGTGGCAGGGGTTGGCTACACCTTC. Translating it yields CASSVAGVGYTF.

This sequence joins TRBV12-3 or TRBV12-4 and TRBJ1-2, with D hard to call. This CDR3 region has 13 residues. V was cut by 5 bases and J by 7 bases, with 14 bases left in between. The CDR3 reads CASSPNGVGGYTF. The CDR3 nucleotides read TGTGCCAGCAGTCCGAACGGGGTCGGTGGCTACACCTTC.

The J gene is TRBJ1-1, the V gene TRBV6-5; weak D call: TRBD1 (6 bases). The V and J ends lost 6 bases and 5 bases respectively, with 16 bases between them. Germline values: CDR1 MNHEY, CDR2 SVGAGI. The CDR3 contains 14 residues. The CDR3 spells CASSTRGGATEAFF. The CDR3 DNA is TGTGCCAGCAGCACTCGTGGGGGCGCGACTGAAGCTTTCTTT.

The CDR3 loop reads CASSQELVVDEQYF. In nucleotides, the CDR3 is TGTGCCAGCAGCCAAGAACTAGTGGTAGACGAGCAGTACTTC. V usage is TRBV3-1 (or the pseudogene TRBV3-2) and J usage is TRBJ2-7; D perhaps matches TRBD2 (5 bases). CDR1 and CDR2 (germline): LGHDT, YNNKEL (reference sequence). The CDR3 sequence is 14 residues long. The ends were cut back, 0 bases at V and 5 bases at J, with 11 bases in the middle.

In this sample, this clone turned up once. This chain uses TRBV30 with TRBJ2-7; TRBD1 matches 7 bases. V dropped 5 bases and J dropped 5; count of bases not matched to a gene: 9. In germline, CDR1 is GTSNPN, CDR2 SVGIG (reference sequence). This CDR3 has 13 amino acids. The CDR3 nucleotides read TGTGCCTGGGACCGGACAGGCCCTCACGAGCAGTACTTC. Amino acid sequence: CAWDRTGPHEQYF. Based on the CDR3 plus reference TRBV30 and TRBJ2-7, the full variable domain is SQTIHQWPATLVQPVGSPLSLECTVEGTSNPNLYWYRQAAGRGLQLLFYSVGIGQISSEVPQNLSASRPQDRQFILSSKKLLLSDSGFYLCAWDRTGPHEQYFGPGTRLTVT.

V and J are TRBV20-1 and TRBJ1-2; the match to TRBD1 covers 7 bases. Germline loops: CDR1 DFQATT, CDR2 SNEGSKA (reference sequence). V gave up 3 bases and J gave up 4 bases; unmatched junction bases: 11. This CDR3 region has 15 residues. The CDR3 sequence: CSASKGAEDFYGYTF. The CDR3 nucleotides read TGCAGTGCTAGTAAGGGGGCAGAAGACTTCTATGGCTACACCTTC.

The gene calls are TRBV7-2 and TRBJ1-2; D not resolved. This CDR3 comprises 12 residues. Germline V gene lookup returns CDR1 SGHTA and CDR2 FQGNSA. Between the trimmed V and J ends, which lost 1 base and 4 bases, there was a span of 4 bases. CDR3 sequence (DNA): TGTGCCAGCAGCTTAGTAGCCTATGGCTACACCTTC. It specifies CASSLVAYGYTF.

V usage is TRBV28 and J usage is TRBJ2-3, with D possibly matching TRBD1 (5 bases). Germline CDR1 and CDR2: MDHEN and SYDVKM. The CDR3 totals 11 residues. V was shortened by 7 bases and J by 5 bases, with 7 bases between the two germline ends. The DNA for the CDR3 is TGTGCCAGCACCAGGGAAGATACGCAGTATTTT. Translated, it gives CASTREDTQYF.

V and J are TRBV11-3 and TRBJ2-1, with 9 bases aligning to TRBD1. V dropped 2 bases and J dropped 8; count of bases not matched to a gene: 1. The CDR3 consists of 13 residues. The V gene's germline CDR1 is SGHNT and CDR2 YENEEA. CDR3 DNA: TGTGCCAGCAGCTTAACAGGGGGCGATGAGCAGTTCTTC. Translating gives CASSLTGGDEQFF.

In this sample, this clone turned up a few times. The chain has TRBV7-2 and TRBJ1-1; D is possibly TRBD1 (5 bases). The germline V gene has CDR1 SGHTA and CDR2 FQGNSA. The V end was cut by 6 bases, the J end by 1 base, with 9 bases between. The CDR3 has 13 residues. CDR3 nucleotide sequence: TGTGCCAGCAGTTGGGGGGGGAACACTGAAGCTTTCTTT. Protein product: CASSWGGNTEAFF.

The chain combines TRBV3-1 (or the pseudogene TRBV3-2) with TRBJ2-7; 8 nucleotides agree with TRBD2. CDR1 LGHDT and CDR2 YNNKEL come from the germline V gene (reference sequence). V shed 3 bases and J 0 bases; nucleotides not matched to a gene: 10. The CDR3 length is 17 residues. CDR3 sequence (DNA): TGTGCCAGCAGCCATCCTACCTTGGGGACTAGCTCCTACGAGCAGTACTTC. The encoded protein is CASSHPTLGTSSYEQYF.

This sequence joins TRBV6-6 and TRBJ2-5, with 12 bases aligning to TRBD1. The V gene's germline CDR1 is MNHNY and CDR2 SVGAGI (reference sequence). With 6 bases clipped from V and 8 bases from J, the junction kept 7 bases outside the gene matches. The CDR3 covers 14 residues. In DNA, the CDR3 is TGTGCCAGCAGAACCGGGACAGGGGGCGAAACCCAGTACTTC. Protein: CASRTGTGGETQYF.

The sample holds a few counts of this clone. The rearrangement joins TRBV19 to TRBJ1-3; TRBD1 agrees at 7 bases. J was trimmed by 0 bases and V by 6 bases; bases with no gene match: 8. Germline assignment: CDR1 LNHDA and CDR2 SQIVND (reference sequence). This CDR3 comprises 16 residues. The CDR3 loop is CASRWSPGGSGNTIYF. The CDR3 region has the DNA TGTGCCAGTAGGTGGTCTCCAGGGGGCTCTGGAAACACCATATATTTT.

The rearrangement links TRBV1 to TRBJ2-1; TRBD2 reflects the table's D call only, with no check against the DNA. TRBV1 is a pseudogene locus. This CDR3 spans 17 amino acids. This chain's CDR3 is CTSSPRKREVTYNEQFF. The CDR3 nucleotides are TGCACCAGCAGCCCGAGAAAGCGGGAGGTAACCTACAATGAGCAGTTCTTC.

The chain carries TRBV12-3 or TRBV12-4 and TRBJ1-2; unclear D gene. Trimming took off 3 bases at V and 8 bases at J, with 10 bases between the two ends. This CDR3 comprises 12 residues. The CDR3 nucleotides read TGTGCCAGCAGTTTCTACCAGGTGGGCTACACCTTC. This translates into CASSFYQVGYTF.

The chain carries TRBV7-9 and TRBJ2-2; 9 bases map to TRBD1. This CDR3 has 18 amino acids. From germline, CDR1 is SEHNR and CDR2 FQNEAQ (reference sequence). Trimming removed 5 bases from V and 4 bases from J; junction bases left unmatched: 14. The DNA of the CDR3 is TGTGCCAGCAGCGCCTCGGACAGGGGACATGTCGGCACCGGGGAGCTGTTTTTT. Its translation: CASSASDRGHVGTGELFF. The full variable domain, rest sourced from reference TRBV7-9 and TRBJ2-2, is DTGVSQNPRHKITKRGQNVTFRCDPISEHNRLYWYRQTLGQGPEFLTYFQNEAQLEKSRLLSDRFSAERPKGSFSTLEIQRTEQGDSAMYLCASSASDRGHVGTGELFFGEGSRLTVL.

The CDR3 spells CASSWAGGQIAEAFF. The CDR3 DNA reads as TGCGCCAGCAGCTGGGCCGGGGGGCAAATCGCTGAAGCTTTCTTT. The rearrangement joins TRBV5-1 to TRBJ1-1, with a weak D call TRBD1 (6 bases). Germline CDR1 reads SGHRS; CDR2 reads YFSETQ. V was shortened by 3 bases and J by 6 bases, with 18 bases between the two germline ends. There are 15 residues in the CDR3.

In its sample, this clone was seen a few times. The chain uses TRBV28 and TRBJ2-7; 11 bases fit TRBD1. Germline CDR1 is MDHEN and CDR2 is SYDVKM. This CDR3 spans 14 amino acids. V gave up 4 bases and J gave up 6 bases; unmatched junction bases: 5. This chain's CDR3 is CASSSPDRGLEQYF. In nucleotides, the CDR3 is TGTGCCAGCAGTTCACCGGACAGGGGGCTCGAGCAGTACTTC.

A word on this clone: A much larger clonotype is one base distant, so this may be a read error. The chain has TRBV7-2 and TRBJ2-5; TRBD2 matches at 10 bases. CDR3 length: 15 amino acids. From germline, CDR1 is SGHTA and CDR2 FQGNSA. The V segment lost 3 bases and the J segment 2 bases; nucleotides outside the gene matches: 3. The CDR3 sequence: CASSLISGGQETQYF. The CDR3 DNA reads TGTGCCAGCAGCTTGATTAGCGGGGGGCAAGAGACCCAGTACTTC. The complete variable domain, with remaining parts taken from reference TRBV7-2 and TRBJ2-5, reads GAGVSQSPSNKVTEKGKDVELRCDPISGHTALYWYRQSLGQGLEFLIYFQGNSAPDKSGLPSDRFSAERTGGSVSTLTIQRTQQEDSAVYLCASSLISGGQETQYFGPGTRLLVL.

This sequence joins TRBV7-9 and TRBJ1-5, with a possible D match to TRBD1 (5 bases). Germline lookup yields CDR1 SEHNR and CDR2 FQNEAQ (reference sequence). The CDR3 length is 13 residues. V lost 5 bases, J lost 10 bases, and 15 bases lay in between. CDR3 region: CASSLGEGRPQHF. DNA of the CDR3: TGTGCCAGCAGCCTGGGGGAGGGAAGACCCCAGCATTTT.

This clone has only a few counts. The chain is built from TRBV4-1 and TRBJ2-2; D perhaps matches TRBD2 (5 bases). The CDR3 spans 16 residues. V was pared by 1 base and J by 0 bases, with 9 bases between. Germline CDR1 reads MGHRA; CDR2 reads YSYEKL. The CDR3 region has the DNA TGCGCCAGCAGCCAAGCGACGGGGTCGAACACCGGGGAGCTGTTTTTT. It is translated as CASSQATGSNTGELFF.

The chain's CDR3 is CASSFGGGGWRDEQFF. CDR3 DNA: TGTGCCAGCAGTTTCGGCGGGGGGGGGTGGCGAGATGAGCAGTTCTTC. This rearrangement joins TRBV28 to TRBJ2-1; 9 nucleotides align to TRBD2. CDR3 size: 16 residues. The V gene's germline CDR1 is MDHEN and CDR2 SYDVKM. V lost 3 bases to trimming and J lost 8 bases; unmatched junction nucleotides: 11.

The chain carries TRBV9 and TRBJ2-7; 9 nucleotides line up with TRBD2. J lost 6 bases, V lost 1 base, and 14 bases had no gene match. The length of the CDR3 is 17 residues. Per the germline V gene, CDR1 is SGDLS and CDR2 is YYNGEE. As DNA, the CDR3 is TGTGCCAGCAGCGTAACTCCTTTTAGTAGCGGGGGAAGCGAGCAGTACTTC. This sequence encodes CASSVTPFSSGGSEQYF.

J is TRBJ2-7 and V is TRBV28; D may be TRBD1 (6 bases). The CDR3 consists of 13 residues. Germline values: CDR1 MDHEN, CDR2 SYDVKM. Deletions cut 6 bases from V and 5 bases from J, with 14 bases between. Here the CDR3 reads CASRRTGLDEQYF. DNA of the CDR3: TGTGCCAGCAGACGTACAGGGCTAGACGAGCAGTACTTC.

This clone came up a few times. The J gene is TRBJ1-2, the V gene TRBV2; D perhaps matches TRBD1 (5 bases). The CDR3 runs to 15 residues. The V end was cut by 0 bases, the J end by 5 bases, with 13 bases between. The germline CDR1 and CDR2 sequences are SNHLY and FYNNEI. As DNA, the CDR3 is TGTGCCAGCAGTGAAGCTGGCAGGGTGGGTTATGGCTACACCTTC. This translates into CASSEAGRVGYGYTF.